These 21 T cell receptor beta chains came from one sample sequenced in a study of identical twins. Each CDR3 protein is one row after TCRdb ran MiXCR on the 5' RACE reads. Of hundreds of thousands of distinct CDR3 sequences detected, less than 10% appear once; the ten largest clones hold around 0.98%. The same sample was also studied in work on yellow fever vaccine responses in identical twins.

The sample comprised PBMCs. All receptors derive from a woman aged 18-35 years in good health.

This clonotype was seen more than once but under ten times. J is TRBJ1-4 and V is TRBV7-8, with 9 bases lining up with TRBD1. The V segment lost 6 bases and the J segment 4 bases; nucleotides outside the gene matches: 3. The CDR3 sequence is 14 residues long. From germline, CDR1 is SGHVS and CDR2 FQNEAQ. Written as DNA, the CDR3 is TGTGCCAGCAGGTTGGGACAGGGTAATGAAAAACTGTTTTTT. Translating it yields CASRLGQGNEKLFF.

This clonotype was recorded at least ten times. This chain uses TRBV7-2 with TRBJ2-7; no definite D call. The CDR3 loop spans 15 amino acids. V gave up 6 bases and J gave up 4 bases, with 19 bases separating them. The germline V gene encodes CDR1 SGHTA and CDR2 FQGNSA. The CDR3 sequence is CASSSQAGIFYEQYF. The CDR3 nucleotides are TGTGCCAGCAGTTCCCAAGCAGGCATCTTTTACGAGCAGTACTTC. The whole variable domain, filled in from reference TRBV7-2 and TRBJ2-7, reads GAGVSQSPSNKVTEKGKDVELRCDPISGHTALYWYRQSLGQGLEFLIYFQGNSAPDKSGLPSDRFSAERTGGSVSTLTIQRTQQEDSAVYLCASSSQAGIFYEQYFGPGTRLTVT.

This clonotype occurred a few times. This chain links TRBV3-1 with TRBJ2-5; TRBD1 matches at 8 bases. Germline CDR1 is LGHDT and CDR2 is YNNKEL (reference sequence). The J segment lost 5 bases and the V segment lost 1 base, leaving 3 bases of the junction unmatched. The CDR3 is 14 residues long. CDR3 coding DNA: TGTGCCAGCAGCCAAGGACAGGGGACGGAGACCCAGTACTTC. Protein product: CASSQGQGTETQYF.

Only a few counts were recorded for this clonotype. This chain joins TRBV20-1 and TRBJ2-7; 10 nucleotides agree with TRBD2. The V gene's germline CDR1 is DFQATT and CDR2 SNEGSKA (reference sequence). This CDR3 contains 18 residues. V was clipped by 6 bases and J by 3 bases; unmatched bases: 20. CDR3 protein: CSAPRGSGGAEKFYEQYF. The CDR3 region has the DNA TGCAGTGCGCCCCGGGGGAGCGGGGGGGCCGAAAAGTTCTACGAGCAGTACTTC.

Ten or more counts support this clonotype. The chain has TRBV7-9 and TRBJ2-5; D is unresolved. The CDR3 is 12 residues long. In germline, CDR1 is SEHNR, CDR2 FQNEAQ (reference sequence). V was pared by 7 bases and J by 5 bases, with 11 bases between. The CDR3 is CASTIHPETQYF. The CDR3 coding sequence is TGTGCCAGCACTATTCATCCCGAGACCCAGTACTTC.

This clonotype turned up a few times. This chain connects TRBV20-1 to TRBJ2-3, with 8 bases aligning to TRBD2. Germline lookup yields CDR1 DFQATT and CDR2 SNEGSKA (reference sequence). The V and J ends lost 6 bases and 5 bases, in that order; junction bases with no gene match: 16. This CDR3 contains 16 residues. The CDR3 region has the DNA TGCAGTGCCAGATGGGAATCACGGGGGGGACGAGATACGCAGTATTTT. This sequence encodes CSARWESRGGRDTQYF.

Ten or more counts support this clonotype. The chain couples TRBV6-5 to TRBJ2-3; 7 nucleotides agree with TRBD1. The length of the CDR3 is 14 residues. V lost 3 bases, J lost 1 base, and 1 base stayed unmatched. The germline CDR1 and CDR2 sequences are MNHEY and SVGAGI. CDR3 amino acids: CASSYGTGTDTQYF. CDR3 nucleotide sequence: TGTGCCAGCAGTTATGGGACAGGCACAGATACGCAGTATTTT.

DNA of the CDR3: TGCGCCAGCAGCCATCTCCGGGACATTGGGAAGTACGAGCAGTACTTC. Protein: CASSHLRDIGKYEQYF. V gene TRBV4-1 combines with J gene TRBJ2-7; possible D gene TRBD1, 6 bases. The V and J ends lost 3 bases and 4 bases respectively, with 19 bases between them. Germline V gene data show CDR1 as MGHRA and CDR2 as YSYEKL. This CDR3 has 16 amino acids.

This clonotype occurred a few times. The chain joins TRBV5-6 to TRBJ2-7; 8 bases agree with TRBD1. The CDR3 covers 18 residues. Germline V CDR1 and CDR2: SGHDT, YYEEEE. J gave up 3 bases and V 4 bases, and 18 bases lay outside the gene matches. Here the CDR3 reads CASSLTGAGSPPHYEQYF. CDR3 nucleotides: TGTGCCAGCAGCCTGACAGGGGCCGGATCCCCCCCCCACTACGAGCAGTACTTC. Full variable domain (remainder filled in from reference TRBV5-6 and TRBJ2-7): DAGVTQSPTHLIKTRGQQVTLRCSPKSGHDTVSWYQQALGQGPQFIFQYYEEEERQRGNFPDRFSGHQFPNYSSELNVNALLLGDSALYLCASSLTGAGSPPHYEQYFGPGTRLTVT.

This clonotype came up a few times. V gene TRBV6-2 or TRBV6-3 combines with J gene TRBJ2-7, with TRBD2 matching 11 bases. The CDR3 is 16 residues long. Germline V gives CDR1 MNHEY, CDR2 SVGEGT. After removal of 0 bases from V and 3 bases from J, the junction contained 4 bases not matched to a gene. In DNA, the CDR3 is TGTGCCAGCAGTTACTCCCGACTAGCGGGGAGCTACGAGCAGTACTTC. Its translation is CASSYSRLAGSYEQYF.

Here the CDR3 reads CASTPSLAVGNTIYF. As DNA, the CDR3 is TGTGCCAGCACCCCGTCACTGGCAGTCGGAAACACCATATATTTT. The chain couples TRBV3-1 to TRBJ1-3; D unclear. V lost 7 bases and J 4 bases, leaving 17 bases between the germline ends. Germline V gives CDR1 LGHDT, CDR2 YNNKEL (reference sequence). CDR3 length: 15 amino acids.

This clonotype appeared a few times. The chain joins TRBV20-1 to TRBJ2-1; D assignment may be TRBD1 or TRBD2 (5 bases each). V lost 5 bases and J 0 bases, leaving 14 bases between the germline ends. Germline assignment: CDR1 DFQATT and CDR2 SNEGSKA (reference sequence). The length of the CDR3 is 15 residues. CDR3 residues: CSAYTGADSYNEQFF. DNA for the CDR3: TGCAGTGCTTACACCGGGGCTGACTCCTACAATGAGCAGTTCTTC.

This clonotype has ten or more counts. The rearrangement joins TRBV7-4 to TRBJ2-3; no firm D call. The CDR3 has 14 amino acids. Germline loops: CDR1 SGHVT, CDR2 SQSDAQ. V lost 5 bases and J lost 4, with 13 bases in between. The CDR3 spells CASSLDCGADTQYF. In nucleotides, the CDR3 is TGTGCCAGCAGCCTAGACTGTGGCGCAGATACGCAGTATTTT. The variable domain in full, with the rest retrieved from reference TRBV7-4 and TRBJ2-3, is GAGVSQSPRYKVAKRGRDVALRCDSISGHVTLYWYRQTLGQGSEVLTYSQSDAQRDKSGRPSGRFSAERPERSVSTLKIQRTEQGDSAVYLCASSLDCGADTQYFGPGTRLTVL.

This clonotype has ten or more counts. J is TRBJ2-3 and V is TRBV5-5, with D unclear. V shed 0 bases and J shed 8 bases, with 7 bases lying between them. CDR3 length: 12 amino acids. Germline values: CDR1 SGHKS, CDR2 YYEKEE (reference sequence). The CDR3 nucleotides are TGTGCCAGCAGCTTGGTCCCCAGTACGCAGTATTTT. It specifies CASSLVPSTQYF.

This sequence joins TRBV6-1 and TRBJ2-7, with 9 bases identical to TRBD2. Per the germline V gene, CDR1 is MNHNS and CDR2 is SASEGT. This CDR3 is built from 13 residues. Trimming cost V 6 bases and J 4 bases; bases outside gene matches: 4. CDR3 loop: CASRSSGAYEQYF. The CDR3 region has the DNA TGTGCCAGCAGATCTAGCGGGGCATACGAGCAGTACTTC.

V and J are TRBV5-1 and TRBJ1-1; 7 nucleotides align to TRBD1. Trimming at V came to 4 bases and at J to 5 bases, leaving 8 bases not matched to a gene. This CDR3 spans 14 amino acids. Germline CDR1 reads SGHRS; CDR2 reads YFSETQ. CDR3 DNA sequence: TGCGCCAGCAGCCTGATAGGGACAGATACTGAAGCTTTCTTT. Its protein product is CASSLIGTDTEAFF.

This clonotype was seen ten or more times. The genes are TRBV12-3 or TRBV12-4 and TRBJ2-1; D not certain. Trimming shortened V by 6 bases and J by 8 bases, and 11 bases separated the two germline ends. This CDR3 spans 12 amino acids. CDR3 region: CASSPLSDEQFF. CDR3 DNA sequence: TGTGCCAGCAGCCCCCTCAGCGATGAGCAGTTCTTC.

V usage is TRBV4-1 and J usage is TRBJ2-7; 13 bases are shared with TRBD2. After removal of 4 bases from V and 1 base from J, the junction contained 4 bases not matched to a gene. The CDR3 totals 16 residues. The germline CDR1 and CDR2 sequences are MGHRA and YSYEKL. The CDR3 protein is CASSRGLAGVSYEQYF. CDR3 DNA sequence: TGCGCCAGCAGCCGCGGACTAGCGGGAGTGTCCTACGAGCAGTACTTC.

For the CDR3, the DNA is TGTGCCAGCAGCTTCCTACTAGCGGGAGGCAATGAGCAGTTCTTC. Encoded protein: CASSFLLAGGNEQFF. This chain uses TRBV7-9 with TRBJ2-1; 12 bases agree with TRBD2. From germline, CDR1 is SEHNR and CDR2 FQNEAQ (reference sequence). With 3 bases clipped from V and 6 bases from J, the junction kept 3 bases outside the gene matches. This CDR3 comprises 15 residues.

This clonotype was picked up many times. The gene calls are TRBV5-1 and TRBJ2-3; TRBD2 might be the D (5 bases). Trimming took 4 bases from V and 3 from J, leaving 12 bases between them. This CDR3 comprises 14 residues. CDR1 is SGHRS and CDR2 is YFSETQ in the germline V gene. The CDR3 DNA reads TGCGCCAGCAGCCCGGGATTAATGACAGATACGCAGTATTTT. Amino acid sequence: CASSPGLMTDTQYF.

This clonotype was seen only a few times. The chain links TRBV6-5 to TRBJ1-6; the D is unclear. CDR3 size: 15 residues. The germline V gene encodes CDR1 MNHEY and CDR2 SVGAGI. V was clipped by 1 base and J by 9 bases, with 13 bases between them. CDR3 in DNA: TGTGCCAGCAGTTACTACTCGGAGGGTACTTCACCCCTCCACTTT. This translates into CASSYYSEGTSPLHF.